The 2 T cell receptor beta chains below all came from one sample that was sequenced in a study of blood T cells in healthy people across ages. A second PCR, run for 7 to 11 cycles, used a sample-barcoded 5' primer plus a J-beta primer mix. TCRdb passed the 5' RACE reads through MiXCR, listing each CDR3 protein once. Of about 1.4 million distinct CDR3 sequences listed, around 59% are singletons. Material for sequencing was blood. The receptors derive from a man in his late teens or twenties in good health.

This chain connects TRBV4-1 to TRBJ1-2, with a tentative D call TRBD1 (5 bases). The ends were cut back, 0 bases at V and 4 bases at J, with 9 bases in the middle. This CDR3 has 14 residues. The germline V gene encodes CDR1 MGHRA and CDR2 YSYEKL. CDR3 residues: CASSQETVLYGYTF. Written as DNA, the CDR3 is TGCGCCAGCAGCCAAGAGACAGTCCTCTATGGCTACACCTTC.

V and J are TRBV12-5 and TRBJ1-2, with 10 bases fitting TRBD1. CDR1 and CDR2 from the germline V gene are LGHNT and FRNRAP. The V and J ends lost 6 bases and 2 bases, in that order; junction bases with no gene match: 9. This CDR3 has 16 residues. The CDR3 loop is CASGPPGQGTNYGYTF. CDR3 DNA: TGTGCTAGTGGACCTCCGGGACAGGGGACAAACTATGGCTACACCTTC.